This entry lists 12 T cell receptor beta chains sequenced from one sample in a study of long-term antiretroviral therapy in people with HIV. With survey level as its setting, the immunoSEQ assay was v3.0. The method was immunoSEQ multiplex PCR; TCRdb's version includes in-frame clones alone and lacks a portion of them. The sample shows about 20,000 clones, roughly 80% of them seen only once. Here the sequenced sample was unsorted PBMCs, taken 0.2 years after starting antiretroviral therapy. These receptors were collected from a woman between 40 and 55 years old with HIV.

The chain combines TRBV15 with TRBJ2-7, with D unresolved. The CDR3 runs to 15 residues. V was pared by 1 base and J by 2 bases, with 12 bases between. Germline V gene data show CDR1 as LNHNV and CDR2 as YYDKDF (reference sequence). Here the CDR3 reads CATSRGNSPAYEQYF. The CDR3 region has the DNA TGTGCCACCAGCAGAGGAAACTCCCCAGCCTACGAGCAGTACTTC.

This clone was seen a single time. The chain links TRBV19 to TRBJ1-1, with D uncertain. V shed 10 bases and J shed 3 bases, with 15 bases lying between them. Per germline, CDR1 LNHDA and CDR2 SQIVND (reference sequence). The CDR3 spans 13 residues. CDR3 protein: CAIKRRRDTEAFF. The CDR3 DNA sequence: TGTGCCATTAAGCGGCGGCGCGACACTGAAGCTTTCTTT.

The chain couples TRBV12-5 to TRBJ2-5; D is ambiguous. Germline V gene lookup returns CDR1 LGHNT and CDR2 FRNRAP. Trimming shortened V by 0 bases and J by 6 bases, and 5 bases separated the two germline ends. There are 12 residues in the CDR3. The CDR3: CASGLVGKTQYF. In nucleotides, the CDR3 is TGTGCTAGTGGTTTGGTCGGTAAGACCCAGTACTTC.

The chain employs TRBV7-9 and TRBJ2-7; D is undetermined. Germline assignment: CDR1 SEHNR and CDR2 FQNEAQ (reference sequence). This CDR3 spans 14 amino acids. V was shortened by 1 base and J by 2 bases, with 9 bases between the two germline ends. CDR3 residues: CASSLDAETYEQYF. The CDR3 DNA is TGTGCCAGCAGCTTAGATGCAGAAACCTACGAGCAGTACTTC. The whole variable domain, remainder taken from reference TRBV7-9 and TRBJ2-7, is DTGVSQNPRHKITKRGQNVTFRCDPISEHNRLYWYRQTLGQGPEFLTYFQNEAQLEKSRLLSDRFSAERPKGSFSTLEIQRTEQGDSAMYLCASSLDAETYEQYFGPGTRLTVT.

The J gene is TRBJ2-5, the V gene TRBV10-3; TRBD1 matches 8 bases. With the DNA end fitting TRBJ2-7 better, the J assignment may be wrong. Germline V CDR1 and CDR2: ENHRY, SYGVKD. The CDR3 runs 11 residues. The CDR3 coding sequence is TGTGCCACAGGGACAGGATACGAGCAGTACTTC. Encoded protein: CATGTGYEQYF.

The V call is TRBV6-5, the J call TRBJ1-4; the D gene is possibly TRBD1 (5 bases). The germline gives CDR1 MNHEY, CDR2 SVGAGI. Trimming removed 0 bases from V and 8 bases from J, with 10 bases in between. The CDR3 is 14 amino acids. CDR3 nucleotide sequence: TGTGCCAGCAGTTACTCGCGGGGGGACGAAAAACTGTTTTTT. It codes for CASSYSRGDEKLFF.

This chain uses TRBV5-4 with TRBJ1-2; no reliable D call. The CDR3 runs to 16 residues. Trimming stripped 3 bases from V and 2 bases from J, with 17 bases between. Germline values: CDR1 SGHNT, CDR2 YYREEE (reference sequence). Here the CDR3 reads CASSSEFGVGNYGYTF. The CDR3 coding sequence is TGTGCCAGCAGCTCGGAGTTTGGAGTGGGCAACTATGGCTACACCTTC.

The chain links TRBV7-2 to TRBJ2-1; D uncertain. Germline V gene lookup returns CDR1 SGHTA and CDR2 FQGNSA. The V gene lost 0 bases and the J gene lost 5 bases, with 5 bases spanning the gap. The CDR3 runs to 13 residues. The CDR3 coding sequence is TGTGCCAGCAGCTTAGCGGGCCACAATGAGCAGTTCTTC. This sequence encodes CASSLAGHNEQFF.

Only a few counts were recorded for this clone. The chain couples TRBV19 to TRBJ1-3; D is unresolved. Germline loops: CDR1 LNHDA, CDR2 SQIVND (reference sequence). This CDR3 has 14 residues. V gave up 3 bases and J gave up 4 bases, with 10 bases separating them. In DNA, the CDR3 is TGTGCCAGTAGTATTAAGCAGCCCGGAAACACCATATATTTT. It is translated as CASSIKQPGNTIYF.

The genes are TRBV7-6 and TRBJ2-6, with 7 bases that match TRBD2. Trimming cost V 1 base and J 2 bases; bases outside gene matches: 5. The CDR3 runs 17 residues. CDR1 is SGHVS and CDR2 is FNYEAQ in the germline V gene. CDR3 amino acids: CASSLVIGGAGANVLTF. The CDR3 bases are TGTGCCAGCAGCTTAGTTATTGGGGGGGCTGGGGCCAACGTCCTGACTTTC.

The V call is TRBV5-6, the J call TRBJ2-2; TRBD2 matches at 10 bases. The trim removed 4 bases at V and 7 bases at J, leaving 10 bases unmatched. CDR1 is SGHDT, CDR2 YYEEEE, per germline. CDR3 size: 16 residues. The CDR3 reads CASSPPGLAYVGELFF. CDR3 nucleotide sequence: TGTGCCAGCAGCCCACCGGGACTAGCGTATGTCGGGGAGCTGTTTTTT.

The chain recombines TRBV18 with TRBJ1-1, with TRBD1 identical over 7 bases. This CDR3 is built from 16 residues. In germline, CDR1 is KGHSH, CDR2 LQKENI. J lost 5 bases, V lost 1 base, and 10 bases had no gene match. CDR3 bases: TGTGCCAGCTCACCACTTCCTCCGACAGGGAGGACTGAAGCTTTCTTT. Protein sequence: CASSPLPPTGRTEAFF. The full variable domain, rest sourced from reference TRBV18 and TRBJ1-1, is NAGVMQNPRHLVRRRGQEARLRCSPMKGHSHVYWYRQLPEEGLKFMVYLQKENIIDESGMPKERFSAEFPKEGPSILRIQQVVRGDSAAYFCASSPLPPTGRTEAFFGQGTRLTVV.